This TCR beta chain was documented in a study of post-analysis software for immune sequencing data. Study at large: There were relapsing-remitting, secondary progressive and progressive-relapsing multiple sclerosis among the disease courses included. Study-level findings and limits: In patients, a few TRBV segments were more frequent than in controls, with TRBV5-6, TRBV5-1 and TRBV20-1 among them.

About this clonotype itself: Its antigen is unknown.

This CDR3 contains 14 residues. Trimming shortened V by 1 base and J by 1 base, and 7 bases separated the two germline ends. The V gene's germline CDR1 is SGHTA and CDR2 FQGNSA. The TCR beta cDNA libraries contained unique molecular identifiers. TCRdb passed the PCR reads through MiXCR, listing each CDR3 protein once. The table lists about 400,000 distinct CDR3 sequences, around a third of them singletons. Sequenced input: blood. The chain links TRBV7-2 to TRBJ1-1; no reliable D call. The source of this sequence is a girl aged 10 to 17 with multiple sclerosis. CDR3 sequence (DNA): TGTGCCAGCAGCTTAGGGGGAAAGAACACTGAAGCTTTCTTT. Its translation: CASSLGGKNTEAFF.